Each of the 18 T cell receptor beta chains below was sequenced from the same sample in a study of T cell responses to AZD1222 COVID-19 vaccine. Data came from immunoSEQ multiplex PCR; TCRdb stores just in-frame clones and leaves some out. The sample contains some 120,000 clones, 70% to 90% of which appear only once. Sample: peripheral blood, taken on day 0 of AZD1222 vaccination. Source of these receptors: an adult in good health.

J is TRBJ2-5 and V is TRBV10-3, with 8 bases matching TRBD1. The CDR3 extends over 14 amino acids. CDR1 and CDR2 from the germline V gene are ENHRY and SYGVKD. V shed 0 bases, J shed 3 bases, and the junction held 0 bases outside the gene matches. The DNA for the CDR3 is TGTGCCATCAGTGAGTCACAGGGGGAAGAGACCCAGTACTTC. Residues: CAISESQGEETQYF.

The chain is built from TRBV28 and TRBJ1-2; D unclear. V dropped 7 bases and J dropped 3 bases, with 15 bases sitting between them. CDR3 length: 14 residues. Germline V gives CDR1 MDHEN, CDR2 SYDVKM. The CDR3 is CASTTQNTYYGYTF. The DNA for the CDR3 is TGTGCCAGCACCACTCAAAATACCTACTATGGCTACACCTTC.

V usage is TRBV10-3 and J usage is TRBJ1-5; no definite D call. Germline V gene lookup returns CDR1 ENHRY and CDR2 SYGVKD. The V end was cut by 4 bases, the J end by 4 bases, with 8 bases between. CDR3 size: 13 residues. CDR3 nucleotide sequence: TGTGCCATCAGTGTTCCACCGAATCAGCCCCAGCATTTT. Amino acid sequence: CAISVPPNQPQHF.

The chain joins TRBV5-6 to TRBJ2-2, with a possible D match to TRBD1 (6 bases). Germline values: CDR1 SGHDT, CDR2 YYEEEE. V lost 1 base and J lost 2, with 9 bases in between. The CDR3 runs to 15 residues. The CDR3 sequence: CASSLTGRNTGELFF. CDR3 DNA sequence: TGTGCCAGCAGCTTGACAGGGCGAAACACCGGGGAGCTGTTTTTT.

This clone was detected once. The genes are TRBV6-5 and TRBJ1-1; D unclear. CDR3 length: 14 residues. Trimming pared 2 bases from V and 0 bases from J, leaving 7 bases between. CDR1 and CDR2 (germline): MNHEY, SVGAGI. The CDR3 DNA reads as TGTGCCAGCAGTTACGGAGCTATGAACACTGAAGCTTTCTTT. It codes for CASSYGAMNTEAFF.

The genes are TRBV6-2 or TRBV6-3 and TRBJ2-7; 11 bases match TRBD1. Germline CDR1 and CDR2: MNHEY and SVGEGT. CDR3 size: 16 residues. The V and J ends lost 6 bases and 3 bases, in that order; junction bases with no gene match: 10. As DNA, the CDR3 is TGTGCCAGCAGCCAGGACAGGGGGCGGATTCGCTACGAGCAGTACTTC. It specifies CASSQDRGRIRYEQYF.

The chain has TRBV10-1 and TRBJ1-1, with D tentatively TRBD1 (5 bases). The V gene lost 6 bases and the J gene lost 2 bases, with 13 bases spanning the gap. This CDR3 is built from 14 residues. Germline-derived CDR1 and CDR2 are WNHNN and SYGVQD (reference sequence). The chain's CDR3 is CASSPSRANTEAFF. For the CDR3, the DNA is TGCGCCAGCAGCCCTTCCAGGGCTAACACTGAAGCTTTCTTT.

The chain has TRBV2 and TRBJ1-6; 7 bases agree with TRBD1. Germline CDR1 is SNHLY and CDR2 is FYNNEI. J lost 10 bases, V lost 1 base, and 1 base had no gene match. This CDR3 is built from 13 residues. CDR3 region: CASSEDRGSPLHF. The CDR3 region has the DNA TGTGCCAGCAGTGAAGACAGGGGATCACCCCTCCACTTT.

This rearrangement joins TRBV10-3 to TRBJ2-5, with D tentatively TRBD2 (5 bases). V was trimmed by 0 bases and J by 5 bases, leaving 13 bases between them. The CDR3 runs to 15 residues. Germline CDR1 and CDR2: ENHRY and SYGVKD. The CDR3 here is CAISESSVPGETQYF. CDR3 coding DNA: TGTGCCATCAGTGAGTCGTCAGTCCCGGGGGAGACCCAGTACTTC.

CDR3 in amino acids: CASSGTNNYEQYF. CDR3 DNA sequence: TGTGCCAGCAGCGGGACTAACAACTACGAGCAGTACTTC. The chain couples TRBV9 to TRBJ2-7, with D tentatively TRBD2 (6 bases). The ends were cut back, 3 bases at V and 3 bases at J, with 10 bases in the middle. CDR3 size: 13 residues. Germline assignment: CDR1 SGDLS and CDR2 YYNGEE.

The genes are TRBV10-3 and TRBJ1-1, with 9 bases aligning to TRBD1. The V segment lost 7 bases and the J segment 4 bases; nucleotides outside the gene matches: 7. This CDR3 has 14 residues. From germline, CDR1 is ENHRY and CDR2 SYGVKD. CDR3 amino acids: CAINRGQGITEAFF. The CDR3 DNA sequence: TGTGCCATCAACCGGGGACAGGGAATCACTGAAGCTTTCTTT.

This clone was found once. J is TRBJ1-1 and V is TRBV9; D perhaps matches TRBD1 (6 bases). This CDR3 spans 14 amino acids. In germline, CDR1 is SGDLS, CDR2 YYNGEE. V shed 0 bases and J shed 5 bases, with 11 bases lying between them. The CDR3 sequence: CASSVENRVTEAFF. CDR3 in DNA: TGTGCCAGCAGCGTAGAAAACAGGGTGACTGAAGCTTTCTTT. The whole variable domain, remainder taken from reference TRBV9 and TRBJ1-1, is DSGVTQTPKHLITATGQRVTLRCSPRSGDLSVYWYQQSLDQGLQFLIQYYNGEERAKGNILERFSAQQFPDLHSELNLSSLELGDSALYFCASSVENRVTEAFFGQGTRLTVV.

This clone was observed a handful of times. This chain uses TRBV29-1 with TRBJ1-4; D remains ambiguous. Germline V gene data show CDR1 as SQVTM and CDR2 as ANQGSEA. This CDR3 comprises 13 residues. V was clipped by 4 bases and J by 4 bases, with 10 bases between them. The CDR3 protein is CSVGPQNNEKLFF. CDR3 sequence (DNA): TGCAGCGTTGGTCCTCAGAATAATGAAAAACTGTTTTTT.

V is TRBV11-1 and J is TRBJ1-1; D is ambiguous. V lost 4 bases to trimming and J lost 5 bases, with 14 bases between them. Germline V gene sequence: CDR1 SGHAT, CDR2 FQDESV (reference sequence). This CDR3 has 14 amino acids. The CDR3 nucleotides are TGTGCCAGCAGCTCGAGAAAACAGCAAACTGAAGCTTTCTTT. It encodes CASSSRKQQTEAFF.

The gene calls are TRBV3-1 (or the pseudogene TRBV3-2) and TRBJ1-1; D is undetermined. The V gene's germline CDR1 is LGHDT and CDR2 YNNKEL (reference sequence). The CDR3 length is 13 residues. V lost 7 bases and J lost 3, with 12 bases in between. For the CDR3, the DNA is TGTGCCAGCACCCGAGTCGGGGACACTGAAGCTTTCTTT. Translated, it gives CASTRVGDTEAFF.

This chain connects TRBV12-3 or TRBV12-4 to TRBJ2-7; D possibly corresponds to TRBD2 (5 bases). The V end was cut by 2 bases, the J end by 5 bases, with 10 bases between. The CDR3 is 13 residues long. The CDR3: CASSLRGFDEQYF. CDR3 nucleotides: TGTGCCAGCAGTTTAAGAGGGTTCGACGAGCAGTACTTC.

The table lists this clone with a count of one. The chain combines TRBV4-2 with TRBJ1-6; D gene unclear. V shed 0 bases and J shed 4 bases, with 16 bases lying between them. The CDR3 totals 18 residues. The germline V gene has CDR1 LGHNA and CDR2 YNFKEQ. Here the CDR3 reads CASSQDRLAADYNSPLHF. In DNA form, the CDR3 reads TGTGCCAGCAGCCAAGATCGATTGGCGGCCGATTATAATTCACCCCTCCACTTT.

As DNA, the CDR3 is TGTGCCAGCACCCAGGGGGGTGGAAACACCATATATTTT. This translates into CASTQGGGNTIYF. The V and J genes are TRBV6-5 and TRBJ1-3; 7 nucleotides align to TRBD1. The V gene end was trimmed by 7 bases and the J gene end by 3 bases; junction bases not matched to a gene: 3. Germline V lookup: CDR1 MNHEY, CDR2 SVGAGI. CDR3 length: 13 amino acids.